The T cell receptor beta chain described here comes from a study of T cell changes during pregnancy in multiple sclerosis. Trimming took 4 bases from V and 4 from J; bases not matched to a gene: 4. The CDR3 spans 14 residues. CDR1 is MGHDK, CDR2 SYGVNS, per germline. Profiling relied on immunoSEQ multiplex PCR, and the TCRdb table lists in-frame clones only, not all of them. The data contain around 50,000 clones, about 91% of them seen just once; the ten biggest clones take up approximately 1.1%. The chain recombines TRBV25-1 with TRBJ2-3; 8 bases are a match to TRBD1. This receptor was taken from a female donor in good health, enrolled as a control in a pregnancy study. This specimen consisted of peripheral blood, obtained after pregnancy. The CDR3 DNA is TGTGCCAGCAGTGGGACAGGGTCGGCAGATACGCAGTATTTT. Translation gives CASSGTGSADTQYF.